This entry features one T cell receptor (beta chain) sequence. This specimen belongs to a study of CD8 T cells in Susac syndrome. The germline gives CDR1 DFQATT, CDR2 SNEGSKA (reference sequence). This CDR3 spans 14 amino acids. V lost 8 bases and J lost 1, with 17 bases in between. The RNA, about 0.45 to 1 ug, was put through reverse transcription using random hexamers. Amplification of TCR beta CDR3 across 54 Vbeta and 13 Jbeta was performed with immunoSEQ multiplex PCR. One entry per CDR3 protein, called by TCRdb with MiXCR from the immunoSEQ multiplex PCR reads. This sample has around 150,000 distinct CDR3 sequences, with about 94% found just once. TCR beta sequencing covered blood CD8+ and CD4+ T cells. Negative isolation was used for CD8+ and CD4+ T cells, and FACS enrichment was applied to TEMRA cells.

Specimen: CD4+ T cells from PBMCs. The sequence derives from a human donor in good health. The chain has TRBV20-1 and TRBJ1-1; no clear D gene. In DNA, the CDR3 is TGCAGTACCCCGGCAGAGGGCGCGAACACTGAAGCTTTCTTT. It codes for CSTPAEGANTEAFF.